The next 9 T cell receptor beta chains were all read from a single sample in a study of T cells in women clearing cervical HPV infection. Repertoires were generated with immunoSEQ multiplex PCR, while TCRdb's copy carries only in-frame clones and drops some. The listing records 31,000 or so clones. The material sequenced was blood buffy coat. The receptor source for this set is a woman between 18 and 69 years old with a cervical HPV16 infection that either progressed to CIN3+ or cleared (not recorded which).

About this clone: The read ends 3 residues before the CDR3 terminus; that terminus is restored from the germline J gene. The chain has TRBV18 and TRBJ2-7, with 7 bases fitting TRBD2. From germline, CDR1 is KGHSH and CDR2 LQKENI. CDR3 length: 16 amino acids. The V gene end was trimmed by 0 bases and the J gene end by 2 bases; junction bases not matched to a gene: 7. The CDR3: CASSPPASGGPYEQYF. The covered CDR3 bases are TGTGCCAGCTCACCACCGGCTAGCGGAGGCCCCTACGAG.

On this clone itself: The read falls 3 residues short of the CDR3 end, and the missing part is taken from the germline J gene. This chain links TRBV12-5 with TRBJ1-1; D gene unclear. V was cut by 6 bases and J by 1 base, with 9 bases left in between. From germline, CDR1 is LGHNT and CDR2 FRNRAP. The CDR3 spans 13 residues. The CDR3 loop is CASGPEGNTEAFF. Incomplete CDR3 DNA: TGTGCTAGTGGGCCGGAGGGGAACACTGAA.

Remarks on this clone: The observed sequence ends 3 residues before the CDR3 terminus, with the missing tail filled in from the germline J gene. V and J are TRBV29-1 and TRBJ2-3; 12 bases agree with TRBD2. Trimming removed 8 bases from V and 2 bases from J; junction bases left unmatched: 8. CDR1 and CDR2 from the germline V gene are SQVTM and ANQGSEA. The CDR3 is 15 amino acids. The part of the CDR3 DNA that was read is TGCAGCTCCAGGACTAGCGGGGCCTTCACAGATACG. Protein product: CSSRTSGAFTDT. The full CDR3 reads CSSRTSGAFTDTQYF.

A word on this clone: The CDR3 goes on 3 residues after the read ends, and that part is filled in from the germline J gene. V gene TRBV19 combines with J gene TRBJ1-2; 7 bases match TRBD1. The CDR3 runs to 14 residues. The germline gives CDR1 LNHDA, CDR2 SQIVND (reference sequence). CDR3 sequence: CASSTPGQLRGYTF. The CDR3 bases that were read are TGTGCCAGTAGTACTCCGGGACAGCTTCGGGGC.

Comments on this clone: The read ends 3 residues early relative to the CDR3; the germline J gene fills the gap. The chain employs TRBV2 and TRBJ2-2, with a tentative D call TRBD1 (6 bases). CDR3 size: 15 residues. Per the germline V gene, CDR1 is SNHLY and CDR2 is FYNNEI. This CDR3 is CASSVRDNINSPLFF. The sequenced CDR3 bases are TGTGCCAGCAGTGTCCGGGACAACATAAATTCACCG. Based on the CDR3 plus reference TRBV2 and TRBJ2-2, the full variable domain is EPEVTQTPSHQVTQMGQEVILRCVPISNHLYFYWYRQILGQKVEFLVSFYNNEISEKSEIFDDQFSVERPDGSNFTLKIRSTKLEDSAMYFCASSVRDNINSPLFFGEGSRLTVL.

Remarks on this clone: The read gets to within 3 residues of the CDR3 end, and the germline J gene fills in the rest. The rearrangement joins TRBV5-6 to TRBJ2-7; 10 positions agree with TRBD1. Germline V gene data show CDR1 as SGHDT and CDR2 as YYEEEE. The CDR3 is 14 amino acids. The V gene end was trimmed by 2 bases and the J gene end by 6 bases; junction bases not matched to a gene: 5. The CDR3 region is CASSFTDRGGEQYF. The CDR3 DNA, read in part, is TGTGCCAGCAGCTTTACGGACAGGGGGGGCGAG. Variable domain in full (rest from reference TRBV5-6 and TRBJ2-7): DAGVTQSPTHLIKTRGQQVTLRCSPKSGHDTVSWYQQALGQGPQFIFQYYEEEERQRGNFPDRFSGHQFPNYSSELNVNALLLGDSALYLCASSFTDRGGEQYFGPGTRLTVT.

Concerning this clone: The DNA ends 3 residues before the CDR3 does, and the rest of the CDR3 is filled in from the germline J gene. This chain joins TRBV7-9 and TRBJ2-3; 9 bases fit TRBD2. This CDR3 has 15 residues. Germline V lookup: CDR1 SEHNR, CDR2 FQNEAQ (reference sequence). The junction had 4 bases not matched to a gene; V was cut back by 1 base and J by 5 bases. The CDR3 sequence is CASSLGASGEDTQYF. The CDR3 DNA, read in part, is TGTGCCAGCAGCTTAGGGGCTAGCGGGGAAGATACG.

In the case of this clone: Coverage ceases 3 residues before the CDR3 finishes, and the germline J gene fills in the end. This chain links TRBV2 with TRBJ1-2; a weak D match, TRBD1 (6 bases). V lost 5 bases, J lost 5 bases, and 24 bases lay in between. The germline gives CDR1 SNHLY, CDR2 FYNNEI. CDR3 size: 17 residues. The sequenced CDR3 bases are TGTGCCAGCAGTCTTCCAATGAATACAGGGTTAGGATATGGC. Translation: CASSLPMNTGLGYG. The CDR3 in its entirety is CASSLPMNTGLGYGYTF.

The CDR3 region is CASNQGQKETQYF. The sequenced CDR3 bases are TGTGCCAGCAATCAGGGCCAGAAAGAGACC. The chain couples TRBV5-4 to TRBJ2-5, with D possibly TRBD1 on 5 matching bases. The CDR3 end falls 3 residues outside the read, so it is completed with the germline J gene. Per the germline V gene, CDR1 is SGHNT and CDR2 is YYREEE (reference sequence). This CDR3 contains 13 residues. Trimming pared 6 bases from V and 3 bases from J, leaving 12 bases between. Full variable domain (rest looked up from reference TRBV5-4 and TRBJ2-5): ETGVTQSPTHLIKTRGQQVTLRCSSQSGHNTVSWYQQALGQGPQFIFQYYREEENGRGNFPPRFSGLQFPNYSSELNVNALELDDSALYLCASNQGQKETQYFGPGTRLLVL.